This T cell receptor (beta chain) was observed in a study of Ad26.COV2.S vaccination and SARS-CoV-2 variants. TCRdb's copy holds only in-frame clones and misses some; the assay was immunoSEQ multiplex PCR. Of about 280,000 clones listed, 87% are singletons. This clone was recorded only once. The treatment was: some 19 received Ad26.COV2.S at low or high dose, single or two shots; roughly five received placebo; per-sample allocation not given. Day 63 after the first vaccine or placebo injection was the time point for sampling. CDR3 length equals 11 residues. Trimming removed 6 bases at V and 3 bases at J, with 3 bases between. From germline, CDR1 is MNHNS and CDR2 SASEGT.

The chain couples TRBV6-1 to TRBJ1-3; no clear D gene. The sequence was collected from a person aged 18-60 years who received the Ad26.COV2.S COVID-19 vaccine or a placebo. The source was peripheral blood, collected in a trial of Ad26.COV2.S vaccine versus placebo. CDR3 loop: CASSYGNTIYF. In nucleotides, the CDR3 is TGTGCCAGCAGCTATGGAAACACCATATATTTT.